This TCR beta chain appears in the sequencing data of a study of T cells in Graves' hyperthyroidism and ophthalmopathy. This clonotype was counted between two and nine times. Amplified regions were TCR beta CDR3 sequences from RNA transcripts. A first-round RT-PCR of the TCR CDR3 used the HTBI primer set. TCRdb reanalysed the multiplex PCR reads using MiXCR and keeps one entry per CDR3 protein. Among fewer than 500,000 distinct CDR3 sequences, roughly 14% were seen once, and the ten largest hold less than 15%. CDR1 is DFQATT and CDR2 is SNEGSKA in the germline V gene (reference sequence). This CDR3 region has 13 residues. V lost 0 bases and J lost 4, with 8 bases in between. The study included ophthalmopathy patients with Clinical Activity Score at least 3, NOSPECS grade at least 4 and duration under 3 months. Lactation, pregnancy, other autoimmune disease or uncontrolled infection led to exclusion of patients. The PBMCs were sourced from fresh peripheral blood (around 9.9 ml).

The V and J genes are TRBV20-1 and TRBJ2-3; tentatively, D is TRBD2 (5 bases). The TCR originated in a young man with Graves' ophthalmopathy. The specimen was blood. CDR3 amino acids: CSARDEGPDTQYF. Here the CDR3 DNA reads TGCAGTGCTAGAGATGAGGGTCCAGATACGCAGTATTTT.